The clone carrying this T cell receptor beta chain turned up a few times. Its antigen is still unknown. The germline V gene encodes CDR1 SGDLS and CDR2 YYNGEE. This CDR3 is 19 amino acids long. The ends were cut back, 0 bases at V and 0 bases at J, with 21 bases in the middle. This sample is part of a study of OX40 agonist ivuxolimab in advanced cancers. Findings and limits, study-wide: In general, CD8+ T cells held more expanded clones than CD4+ did, on average. Partial responders treated at 0.1-3.0 mg/kg exhibited clonal expansion among the lowest measured.

Exclusion applied to patients with autoimmune disease history or systemic immunosuppression. TCRdb's table, derived via immunoSEQ multiplex PCR, lists solely in-frame clones and lacks some. The sample holds tens of thousands of clones; about four fifths are singletons and the top ten take about 4.8%. The sample here was CD4+ or CD8+ T cells sorted from blood, taken in a trial of the OX40 agonist ivuxolimab. The TCR was taken from an adult with an advanced solid tumor such as melanoma, head and neck, liver or kidney cancer. The chain employs TRBV9 and TRBJ1-1, with D tentatively TRBD1 (5 bases). The CDR3 sequence is CASSVEAQGVGNLNTEAFF. The CDR3 DNA reads TGTGCCAGCAGCGTAGAAGCGCAAGGGGTCGGCAACCTGAACACTGAAGCTTTCTTT.